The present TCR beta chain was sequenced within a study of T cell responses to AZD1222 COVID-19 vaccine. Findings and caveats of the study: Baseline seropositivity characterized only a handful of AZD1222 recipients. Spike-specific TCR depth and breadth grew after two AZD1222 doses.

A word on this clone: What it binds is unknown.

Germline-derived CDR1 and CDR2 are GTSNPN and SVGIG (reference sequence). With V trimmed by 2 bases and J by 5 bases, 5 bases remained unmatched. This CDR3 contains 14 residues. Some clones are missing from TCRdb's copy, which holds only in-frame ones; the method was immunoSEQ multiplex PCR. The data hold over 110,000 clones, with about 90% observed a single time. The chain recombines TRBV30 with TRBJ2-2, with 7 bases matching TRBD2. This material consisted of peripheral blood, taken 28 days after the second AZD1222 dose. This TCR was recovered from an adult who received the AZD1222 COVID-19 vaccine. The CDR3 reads CAWSREGLTGELFF. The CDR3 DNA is TGTGCCTGGAGTAGGGAGGGCCTAACCGGGGAGCTGTTTTTT.